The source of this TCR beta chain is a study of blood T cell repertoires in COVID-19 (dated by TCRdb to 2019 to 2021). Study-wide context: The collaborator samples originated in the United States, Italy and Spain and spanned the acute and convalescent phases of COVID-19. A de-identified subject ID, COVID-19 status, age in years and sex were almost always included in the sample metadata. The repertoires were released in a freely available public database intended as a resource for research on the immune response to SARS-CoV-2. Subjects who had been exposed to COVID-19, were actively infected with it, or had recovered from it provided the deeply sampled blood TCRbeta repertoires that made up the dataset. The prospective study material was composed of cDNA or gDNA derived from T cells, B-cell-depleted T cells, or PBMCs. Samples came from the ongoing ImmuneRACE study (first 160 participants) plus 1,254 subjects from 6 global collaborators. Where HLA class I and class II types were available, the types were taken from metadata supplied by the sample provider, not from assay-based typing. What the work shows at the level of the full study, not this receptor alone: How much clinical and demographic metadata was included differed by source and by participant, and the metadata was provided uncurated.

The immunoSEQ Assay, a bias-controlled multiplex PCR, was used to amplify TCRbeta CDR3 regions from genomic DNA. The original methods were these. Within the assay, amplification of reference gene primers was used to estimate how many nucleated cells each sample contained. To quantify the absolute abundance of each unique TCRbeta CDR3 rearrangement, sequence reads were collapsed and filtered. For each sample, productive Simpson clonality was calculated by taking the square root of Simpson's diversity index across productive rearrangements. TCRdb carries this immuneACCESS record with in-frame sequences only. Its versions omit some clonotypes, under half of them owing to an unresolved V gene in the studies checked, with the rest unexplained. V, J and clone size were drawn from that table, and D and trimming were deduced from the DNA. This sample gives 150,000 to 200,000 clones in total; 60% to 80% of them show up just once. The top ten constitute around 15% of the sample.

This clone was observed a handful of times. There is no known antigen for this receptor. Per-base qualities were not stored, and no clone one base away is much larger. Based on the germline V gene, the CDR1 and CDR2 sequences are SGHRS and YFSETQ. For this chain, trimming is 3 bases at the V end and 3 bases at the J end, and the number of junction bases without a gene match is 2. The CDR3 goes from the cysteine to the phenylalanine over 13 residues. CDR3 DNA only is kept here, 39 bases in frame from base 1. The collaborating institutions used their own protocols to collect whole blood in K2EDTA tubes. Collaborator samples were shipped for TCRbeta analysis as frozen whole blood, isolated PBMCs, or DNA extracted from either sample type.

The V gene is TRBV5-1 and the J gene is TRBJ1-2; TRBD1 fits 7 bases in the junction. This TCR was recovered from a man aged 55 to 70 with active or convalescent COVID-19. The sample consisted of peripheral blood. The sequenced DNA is TGCGCCAGCAGCTCAGGGACAGACTATGGCTACACCTTC. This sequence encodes CASSSGTDYGYTF.